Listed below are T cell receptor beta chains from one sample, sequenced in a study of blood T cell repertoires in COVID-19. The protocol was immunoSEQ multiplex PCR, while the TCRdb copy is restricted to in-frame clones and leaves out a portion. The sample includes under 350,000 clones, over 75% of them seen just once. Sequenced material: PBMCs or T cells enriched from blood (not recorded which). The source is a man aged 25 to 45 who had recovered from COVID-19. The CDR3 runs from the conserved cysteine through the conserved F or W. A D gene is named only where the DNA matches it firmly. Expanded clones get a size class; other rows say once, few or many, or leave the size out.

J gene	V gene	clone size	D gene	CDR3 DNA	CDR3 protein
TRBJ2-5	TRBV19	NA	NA	TGTGCCAGTAGTATCTTCCCCCAGGGCGAGACCCAGTACTTC	CASSIFPQGETQYF
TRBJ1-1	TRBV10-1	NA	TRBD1	TGCGCCAGCAGTGAGTCAGGACAGGGTTGGACTGAAGCTTTCTTT	CASSESGQGWTEAFF
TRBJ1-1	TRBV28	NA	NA	TGTGCCAGCAGACCCGGACGGGGGGGGAACACTGAAGCTTTCTTT	CASRPGRGGNTEAFF
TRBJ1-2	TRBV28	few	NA	TGTGCCAGCAGTCAGACAGGCTGGGCTGGCTACACCTTC	CASSQTGWAGYTF
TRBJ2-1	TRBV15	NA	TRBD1	TGTGCCACCAGCAGAGCCCGCAGGGGGAATGAGCAGTTCTTC	CATSRARRGNEQFF
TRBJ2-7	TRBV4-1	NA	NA	TGCGCCAGCAGCCAAGAAGCGGCTAGTGGTTGGCCCTACGAGCAGTACTTC	CASSQEAASGWPYEQYF
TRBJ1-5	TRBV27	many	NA	TGTGCCAGCAGTTATGGCAGTGAATGGCCCCAGCATTTT	CASSYGSEWPQHF
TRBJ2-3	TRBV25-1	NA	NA	TGTGCCAGCAGTGACCCCGGGGAAAGCACAGATACGCAGTATTTT	CASSDPGESTDTQYF
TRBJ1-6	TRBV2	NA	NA	TGTGCCAGCAGTGAAATCCAACAATCACCCCTCCACTTT	CASSEIQQSPLHF
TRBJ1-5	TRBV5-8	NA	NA	TGTGCCAGCCGCCGGTATAGCAATCAGCCCCAGCATTTT	CASRRYSNQPQHF